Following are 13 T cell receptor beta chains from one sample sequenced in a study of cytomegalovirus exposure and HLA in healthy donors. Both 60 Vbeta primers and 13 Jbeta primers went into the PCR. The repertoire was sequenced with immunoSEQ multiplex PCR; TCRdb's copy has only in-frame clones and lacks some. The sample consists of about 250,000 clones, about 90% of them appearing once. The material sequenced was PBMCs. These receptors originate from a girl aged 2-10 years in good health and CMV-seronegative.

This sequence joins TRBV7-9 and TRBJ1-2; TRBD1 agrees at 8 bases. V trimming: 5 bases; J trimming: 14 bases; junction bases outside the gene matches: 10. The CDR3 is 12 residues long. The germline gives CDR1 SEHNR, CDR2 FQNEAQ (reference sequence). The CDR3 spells CASSLGQGKRTF. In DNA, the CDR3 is TGTGCCAGCAGCCTCGGACAGGGTAAAAGGACCTTC. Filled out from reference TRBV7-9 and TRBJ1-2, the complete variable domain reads DTGVSQNPRHKITKRGQNVTFRCDPISEHNRLYWYRQTLGQGPEFLTYFQNEAQLEKSRLLSDRFSAERPKGSFSTLEIQRTEQGDSAMYLCASSLGQGKRTFGSGTRLTVV.

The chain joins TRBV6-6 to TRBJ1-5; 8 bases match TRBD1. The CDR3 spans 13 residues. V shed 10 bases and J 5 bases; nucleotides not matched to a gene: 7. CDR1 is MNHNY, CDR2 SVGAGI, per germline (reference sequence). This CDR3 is CAIKDRGDQPQHF. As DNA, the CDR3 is TGTGCCATCAAAGACAGGGGCGATCAGCCCCAGCATTTT.

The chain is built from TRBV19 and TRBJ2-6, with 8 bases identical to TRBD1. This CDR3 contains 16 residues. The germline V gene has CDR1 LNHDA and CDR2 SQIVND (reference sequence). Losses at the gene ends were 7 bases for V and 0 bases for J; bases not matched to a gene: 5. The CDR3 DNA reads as TGTGCCAGTAAGAGAACAGGGGGCTCTGGGGCCAACGTCCTGACTTTC. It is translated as CASKRTGGSGANVLTF.

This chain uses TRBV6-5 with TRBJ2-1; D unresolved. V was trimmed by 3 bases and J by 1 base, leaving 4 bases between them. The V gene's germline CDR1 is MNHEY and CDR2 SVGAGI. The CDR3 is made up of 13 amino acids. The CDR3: CASSYRSYNEQFF. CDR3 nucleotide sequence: TGTGCCAGCAGTTATAGATCCTACAATGAGCAGTTCTTC.

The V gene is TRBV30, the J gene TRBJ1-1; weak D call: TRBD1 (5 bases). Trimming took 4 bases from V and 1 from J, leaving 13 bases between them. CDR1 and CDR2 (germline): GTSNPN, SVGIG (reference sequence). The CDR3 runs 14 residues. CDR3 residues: CAWTAQGTNTEAFF. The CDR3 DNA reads TGTGCCTGGACCGCCCAGGGAACGAACACTGAAGCTTTCTTT.

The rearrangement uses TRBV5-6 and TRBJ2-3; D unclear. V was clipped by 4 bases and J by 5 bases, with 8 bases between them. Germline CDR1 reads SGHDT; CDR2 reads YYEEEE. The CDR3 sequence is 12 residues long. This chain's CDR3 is CASSTPGDTQYF. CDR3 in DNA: TGTGCCAGCAGCACGCCCGGAGATACGCAGTATTTT. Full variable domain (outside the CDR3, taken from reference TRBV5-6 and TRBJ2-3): DAGVTQSPTHLIKTRGQQVTLRCSPKSGHDTVSWYQQALGQGPQFIFQYYEEEERQRGNFPDRFSGHQFPNYSSELNVNALLLGDSALYLCASSTPGDTQYFGPGTRLTVL.

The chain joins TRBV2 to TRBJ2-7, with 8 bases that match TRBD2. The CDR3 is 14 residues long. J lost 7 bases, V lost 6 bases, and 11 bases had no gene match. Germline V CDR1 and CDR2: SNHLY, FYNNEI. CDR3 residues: CASRVSGDLWEQYF. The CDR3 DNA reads TGTGCCAGCAGAGTTAGCGGGGACCTCTGGGAGCAGTACTTC.

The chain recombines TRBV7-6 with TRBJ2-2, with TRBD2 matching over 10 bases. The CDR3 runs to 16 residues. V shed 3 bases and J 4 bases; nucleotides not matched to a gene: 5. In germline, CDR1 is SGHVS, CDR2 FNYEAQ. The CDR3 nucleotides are TGTGCCAGCAGCTTTACCGGGACTAGCGTCACCGGGGAGCTGTTTTTT. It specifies CASSFTGTSVTGELFF.

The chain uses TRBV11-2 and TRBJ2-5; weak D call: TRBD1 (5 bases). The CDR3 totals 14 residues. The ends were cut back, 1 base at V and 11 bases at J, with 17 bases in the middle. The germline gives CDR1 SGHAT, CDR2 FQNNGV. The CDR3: CASSLGHGRAEQYF. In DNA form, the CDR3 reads TGTGCCAGCAGCTTAGGCCACGGCAGGGCTGAGCAGTACTTC.

CDR3 nucleotides: TGTGCCTGGAGTTTCGGCACAGATACGCAGTATTTT. This codes for CAWSFGTDTQYF. The gene calls are TRBV30 and TRBJ2-3; no definite D call. V dropped 2 bases and J dropped 1 base, with 4 bases sitting between them. Looked up from germline, CDR1 is GTSNPN and CDR2 is SVGIG (reference sequence). The CDR3 runs to 12 residues. Variable domain in full (rest from reference TRBV30 and TRBJ2-3): SQTIHQWPATLVQPVGSPLSLECTVEGTSNPNLYWYRQAAGRGLQLLFYSVGIGQISSEVPQNLSASRPQDRQFILSSKKLLLSDSGFYLCAWSFGTDTQYFGPGTRLTVL.

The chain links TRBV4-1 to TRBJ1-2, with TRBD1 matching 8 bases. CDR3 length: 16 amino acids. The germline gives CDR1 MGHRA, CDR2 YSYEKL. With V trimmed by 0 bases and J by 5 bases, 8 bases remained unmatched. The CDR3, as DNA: TGCGCCAGCAGCCAAGATGAGGCAGGGGGCTCTTATGGCTACACCTTC. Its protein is CASSQDEAGGSYGYTF.

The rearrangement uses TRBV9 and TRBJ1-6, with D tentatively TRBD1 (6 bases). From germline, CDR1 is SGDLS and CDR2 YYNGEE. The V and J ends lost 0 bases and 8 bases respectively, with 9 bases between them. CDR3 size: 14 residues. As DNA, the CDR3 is TGTGCCAGCAGCGTAGTGGCAGGGGATTCACCCCTCCACTTT. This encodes CASSVVAGDSPLHF.

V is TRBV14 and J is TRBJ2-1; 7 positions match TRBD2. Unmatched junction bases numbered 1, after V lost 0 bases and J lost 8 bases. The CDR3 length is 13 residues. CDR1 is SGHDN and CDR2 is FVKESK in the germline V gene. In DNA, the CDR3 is TGTGCCAGCAGCCAAGAGGGGGGGGATGAGCAGTTCTTC. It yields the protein CASSQEGGDEQFF.